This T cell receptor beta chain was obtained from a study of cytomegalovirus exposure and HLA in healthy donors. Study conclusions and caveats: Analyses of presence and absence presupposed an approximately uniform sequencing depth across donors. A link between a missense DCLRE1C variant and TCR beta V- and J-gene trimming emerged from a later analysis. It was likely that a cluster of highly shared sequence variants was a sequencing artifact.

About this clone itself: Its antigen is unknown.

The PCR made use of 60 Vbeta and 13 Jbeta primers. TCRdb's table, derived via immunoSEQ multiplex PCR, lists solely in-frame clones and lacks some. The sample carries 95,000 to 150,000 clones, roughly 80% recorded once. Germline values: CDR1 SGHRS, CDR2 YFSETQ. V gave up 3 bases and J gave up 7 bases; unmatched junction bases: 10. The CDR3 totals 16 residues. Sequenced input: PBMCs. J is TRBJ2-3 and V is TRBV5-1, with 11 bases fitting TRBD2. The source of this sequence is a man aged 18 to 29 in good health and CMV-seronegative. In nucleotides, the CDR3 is TGCGCCAGCAGCTCCGGGGGGACTAGCGGACTCTATACGCAGTATTTT. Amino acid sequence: CASSSGGTSGLYTQYF.